The T cell receptor beta chain under discussion was sequenced for a study of T cell responses to AZD1222 COVID-19 vaccine. Some clones are missing from TCRdb's copy, which holds only in-frame ones; the method was immunoSEQ multiplex PCR. The repertoire includes about 170,000 clones, roughly 92% of them detected once, and around 1.5% sits in the top ten. V shed 7 bases and J shed 0 bases, with 7 bases lying between them. Looked up from germline, CDR1 is ENHRY and CDR2 is SYGVKD. The CDR3 length is 13 residues. The chain is built from TRBV10-3 and TRBJ2-4; D ambiguous. The clonotype originates from an adult in good health. The sequences come from peripheral blood, collected on day 0 of AZD1222 vaccination. CDR3 coding DNA: TGTGCCATCACGGACCTAGCCAAAAACATTCAGTACTTC. Translating it yields CAITDLAKNIQYF.